These 28 T cell receptor beta chains share one sample of origin, sequenced in a study of CD8+CD57+ T cells in acquired aplastic anemia. In patients chosen for sequencing, flow cytometry had shown CD8+CD57+ cell expansion. The template used for profiling TCR beta VDJ and CDR3 was genomic DNA. TCRdb re-derived calls from the reads in MiXCR, one entry per CDR3 protein. Among around 200,000 distinct CDR3 sequences, more than 55% were seen once, and the ten largest hold around three fifths. Source material: sorted CD4+, CD8+, or CD8+CD57+ T cells (not recorded which) from PBMCs. These receptors came from a human donor with aplastic anemia.

This rearrangement joins TRBV24-1 to TRBJ2-5; no firm D call. Germline CDR1 and CDR2: KGHDR and SFDVKD. V dropped 2 bases and J dropped 4 bases, with 13 bases sitting between them. The CDR3 covers 15 residues. The CDR3 DNA sequence: TGTGCCACCAGTGATTCTGGTCAAGGTCGAGAGACCCAGTACTTC. Its protein product is CATSDSGQGRETQYF.

The V and J genes are TRBV9 and TRBJ2-3; D is tentatively TRBD1 or TRBD2 (6 bases each). The CDR3 totals 16 residues. Looked up from germline, CDR1 is SGDLS and CDR2 is YYNGEE. Trimming cost V 0 bases and J 8 bases, with 19 bases left between them. The CDR3 sequence is CASSVEGSEGGGTQYF. The CDR3 DNA sequence: TGTGCCAGCAGCGTAGAAGGTAGCGAGGGGGGCGGTACGCAGTATTTT.

The V call is TRBV10-3, the J call TRBJ1-3; 7 nucleotides line up with TRBD1. The V segment lost 7 bases and the J segment 8 bases; nucleotides outside the gene matches: 14. The CDR3 runs to 15 residues. The germline V gene encodes CDR1 ENHRY and CDR2 SYGVKD. CDR3 bases: TGTGCCATCACCGATACTGCTGACAGGGCGGACACCATATATTTT. It translates to CAITDTADRADTIYF.

The chain uses TRBV7-3 and TRBJ1-1, with a tentative D call TRBD1 (6 bases). Per the germline V gene, CDR1 is SGHTA and CDR2 is FQGTGA. The CDR3 is 14 amino acids. Trimming cost V 5 bases and J 1 base, with 11 bases left between them. CDR3 sequence: CASSAGVWNTEAFF. The CDR3 coding sequence is TGTGCCAGCAGCGCAGGGGTGTGGAACACTGAAGCTTTCTTT.

The chain is built from TRBV5-8 and TRBJ1-1; the D is unclear. The V gene's germline CDR1 is SGHTS and CDR2 YDEGEE. The CDR3 totals 14 residues. Trimming shortened V by 0 bases and J by 1 base, and 7 bases separated the two germline ends. CDR3 sequence (DNA): TGTGCCAGCAGCTTGGCGACAAGGAACACTGAAGCTTTCTTT. This encodes CASSLATRNTEAFF.

The rearrangement joins TRBV2 to TRBJ2-2, with D possibly matching TRBD1 (5 bases). Trimming took 8 bases from V and 8 from J, leaving 15 bases between them. Looked up from germline, CDR1 is SNHLY and CDR2 is FYNNEI. This CDR3 spans 13 amino acids. The CDR3 bases are TGTGCCAGCGCGCAGGGATTTGCTGGGGAGCTGTTTTTT. Its translation is CASAQGFAGELFF.

This clonotype occurred a few times. V gene TRBV19 combines with J gene TRBJ2-5; a weak D match, TRBD1 (5 bases). The CDR3 is made up of 13 amino acids. Per the germline V gene, CDR1 is LNHDA and CDR2 is SQIVND (reference sequence). The ends were cut back, 6 bases at V and 0 bases at J, with 8 bases in the middle. CDR3 in amino acids: CASSDSYQETQYF. In DNA, the CDR3 is TGTGCCAGTAGCGACAGCTACCAAGAGACCCAGTACTTC.

This chain connects TRBV20-1 to TRBJ2-5, with a weak D call TRBD1 (5 bases). The CDR3 length is 14 residues. Trimming removed 1 base at V and 5 bases at J, with 14 bases between. From germline, CDR1 is DFQATT and CDR2 SNEGSKA (reference sequence). The CDR3 DNA sequence: TGCAGTGCTAGAGGAGCAGGGTATTATGAGACCCAGTACTTC. This translates into CSARGAGYYETQYF.

This chain uses TRBV5-1 with TRBJ2-7; 7 positions match TRBD2. J gave up 3 bases and V 3 bases, and 9 bases lay outside the gene matches. The CDR3 totals 15 residues. In germline, CDR1 is SGHRS, CDR2 YFSETQ. The CDR3 spells CASSWGGEELYEQYF. Written as DNA, the CDR3 is TGCGCCAGCAGCTGGGGGGGGGAGGAGCTCTACGAGCAGTACTTC.

The V call is TRBV10-3, the J call TRBJ2-7; weak D call: TRBD1 (6 bases). CDR3 length: 13 residues. CDR1 and CDR2 (germline): ENHRY, SYGVKD. Trimming shortened V by 2 bases and J by 5 bases, and 10 bases separated the two germline ends. DNA for the CDR3: TGTGCCATCAGTGAGAGGGGGACGGACGAGCAGTACTTC. Amino acid sequence: CAISERGTDEQYF.

This chain connects TRBV29-1 to TRBJ2-7, with no clear D. The V end lost 4 bases, the J end lost 3 bases, and 13 bases lay between the germline ends. This CDR3 has 13 residues. Germline values: CDR1 SQVTM, CDR2 ANQGSEA. The CDR3 here is CSVVKQTNYEQYF. The CDR3 DNA is TGCAGCGTTGTCAAACAGACGAACTACGAGCAGTACTTC.

This chain connects TRBV20-1 to TRBJ2-5, with 8 bases lining up with TRBD1. The V segment lost 1 base and the J segment 5 bases; nucleotides outside the gene matches: 3. The CDR3 covers 13 residues. The germline gives CDR1 DFQATT, CDR2 SNEGSKA (reference sequence). CDR3 nucleotides: TGCAGTGCTAGAGGGACAGGGTTGGAGACCCAGTACTTC. It encodes CSARGTGLETQYF.

The J gene is TRBJ1-4, the V gene TRBV9; no reliable D call. Germline CDR1 and CDR2: SGDLS and YYNGEE. The CDR3 runs to 14 residues. V was clipped by 5 bases and J by 4 bases, with 12 bases between them. CDR3 amino acids: CASSRDVGNEKLFF. CDR3 bases: TGTGCCAGCAGTCGTGACGTTGGTAATGAAAAACTGTTTTTT.

CDR3 amino acids: CASSYPDRGRYEQYF. CDR3 nucleotide sequence: TGTGCCAGCAGTTACCCGGACAGGGGGCGTTACGAGCAGTACTTC. The V gene is TRBV7-9, the J gene TRBJ2-7, with TRBD1 matching 11 bases. V lost 6 bases to trimming and J lost 4 bases; unmatched junction nucleotides: 8. The CDR3 totals 15 residues. Germline V gene data show CDR1 as SEHNR and CDR2 as FQNEAQ (reference sequence).

This clonotype was seen a handful of times. J is TRBJ2-1 and V is TRBV12-5, with 11 bases aligning to TRBD1. The CDR3 is made up of 15 amino acids. Trimming removed 6 bases from V and 6 bases from J; junction bases left unmatched: 7. From germline, CDR1 is LGHNT and CDR2 FRNRAP. CDR3 loop: CASGKGQGAPNEQFF. CDR3 DNA sequence: TGTGCTAGTGGGAAAGGACAGGGGGCTCCCAATGAGCAGTTCTTC.

The chain couples TRBV2 to TRBJ2-1; 10 bases are shared with TRBD1. The CDR3 is 14 residues long. The V gene end was trimmed by 5 bases and the J gene end by 7 bases; junction bases not matched to a gene: 5. The germline V gene encodes CDR1 SNHLY and CDR2 FYNNEI. CDR3 protein: CASSPGTGVNEQFF. CDR3 nucleotide sequence: TGTGCCAGCAGTCCCGGGACAGGGGTGAATGAGCAGTTCTTC. The full variable domain, in which reference TRBV2 and TRBJ2-1 provide the parts outside the CDR3, is EPEVTQTPSHQVTQMGQEVILRCVPISNHLYFYWYRQILGQKVEFLVSFYNNEISEKSEIFDDQFSVERPDGSNFTLKIRSTKLEDSAMYFCASSPGTGVNEQFFGPGTRLTVL.

CDR3 in DNA: TGTGCCACCAGCAGAGTTTTGTATTCACCCCTCCACTTT. It yields the protein CATSRVLYSPLHF. V is TRBV15 and J is TRBJ1-6; D call uncertain. With 1 base removed from V and 8 bases from J, the gap between germline ends came to 6 bases. This CDR3 contains 13 residues. In germline, CDR1 is LNHNV, CDR2 YYDKDF (reference sequence).

V gene TRBV7-9 combines with J gene TRBJ2-7, with D possibly matching TRBD2 (5 bases). CDR1 and CDR2 (germline): SEHNR, FQNEAQ (reference sequence). Trimming removed 2 bases at V and 2 bases at J, with 10 bases between. There are 14 residues in the CDR3. CDR3 coding DNA: TGTGCCAGCAGCTTATCGGGGTCCGCCTACGAGCAGTACTTC. The encoded protein is CASSLSGSAYEQYF.

This chain uses TRBV10-2 with TRBJ2-5, with 7 bases that match TRBD1. The CDR3 loop spans 14 amino acids. The V gene end was trimmed by 7 bases and the J gene end by 5 bases; junction bases not matched to a gene: 10. The germline V gene has CDR1 WSHSY and CDR2 SAAADI. CDR3 in amino acids: CASIRDRAQETQYF. CDR3 nucleotide sequence: TGCGCCAGCATAAGAGACAGGGCACAGGAGACCCAGTACTTC.

The V gene is TRBV19, the J gene TRBJ1-5, with 9 bases identical to TRBD1. The length of the CDR3 is 14 residues. The J segment lost 2 bases and the V segment lost 6 bases, leaving 2 bases of the junction unmatched. Per the germline V gene, CDR1 is LNHDA and CDR2 is SQIVND (reference sequence). CDR3 region: CASRWTGGNQPQHF. CDR3 bases: TGTGCCAGTAGGTGGACAGGGGGCAATCAGCCCCAGCATTTT.

The chain recombines TRBV12-3 or TRBV12-4 with TRBJ2-7; D is ambiguous. The ends were cut back, 5 bases at V and 2 bases at J, with 7 bases in the middle. The CDR3 is made up of 12 amino acids. The DNA of the CDR3 is TGTGCCAGCAGTATTACAGCCTACGAGCAGTACTTC. It codes for CASSITAYEQYF.

This clonotype was recorded only once. The chain is built from TRBV7-2 and TRBJ2-2, with 12 bases lining up with TRBD2. The ends lost 2 bases at V and 1 base at J; junction bases unmatched: 5. From germline, CDR1 is SGHTA and CDR2 FQGNSA. CDR3 length: 18 residues. The chain's CDR3 is CASSLRRTSGVNTGELFF. CDR3 DNA sequence: TGTGCCAGCAGCTTACGTCGGACTAGCGGGGTGAACACCGGGGAGCTGTTTTTT.

In the case of this clonotype: A junction end diverges from the germline sequence, so it may reflect a read error. The chain uses TRBV19 and TRBJ2-7; D is undetermined. The CDR3 has 13 residues. Germline CDR1 is LNHDA and CDR2 is SQIVND (reference sequence). The CDR3 DNA reads TGTGCAAGTAGTATATTTGCCTCCTACGAGCAGTACTTC. Protein sequence: CASSIFASYEQYF.

The table lists this clonotype with a few counts. This chain links TRBV11-2 with TRBJ2-7; TRBD1 agrees at 10 bases. Germline V gene lookup returns CDR1 SGHAT and CDR2 FQNNGV. The V gene end was trimmed by 4 bases and the J gene end by 2 bases; junction bases not matched to a gene: 5. The CDR3 is made up of 15 amino acids. The CDR3 nucleotides read TGTGCCAGCAGCTGGCGAGGACAGGGGGCCTACGAGCAGTACTTC. It encodes CASSWRGQGAYEQYF.

This clonotype was observed a handful of times. The chain links TRBV9 to TRBJ1-2; D uncertain. Germline CDR1 and CDR2: SGDLS and YYNGEE. V was pared by 3 bases and J by 7 bases, with 10 bases between. The CDR3 sequence is 12 residues long. The CDR3 nucleotides are TGTGCCAGCAGCGAAACCTCTCGTGGCTACACCTTC. Residues: CASSETSRGYTF.

This rearrangement joins TRBV20-1 to TRBJ1-1; TRBD1 agrees at 7 bases. V lost 1 base and J lost 4; bases outside the gene matches: 9. Germline CDR1 is DFQATT and CDR2 is SNEGSKA (reference sequence). The CDR3 contains 15 residues. The CDR3 here is CSARARQGGITEAFF. The CDR3 DNA follows: TGCAGTGCTAGAGCCCGACAGGGAGGGATCACTGAAGCTTTCTTT.

This clonotype was recorded a few times. The chain combines TRBV7-9 with TRBJ2-5, with a tentative D call TRBD2 (6 bases). Germline V CDR1 and CDR2: SEHNR, FQNEAQ (reference sequence). The CDR3 is made up of 17 amino acids. Trimming took off 3 bases at V and 2 bases at J, with 19 bases between the two ends. The CDR3 DNA is TGTGCCAGCAGCTTGGAGGGCTGGCAGTCAGCGCAAGAGACCCAGTACTTC. Translated, it gives CASSLEGWQSAQETQYF.

The V gene is TRBV7-6, the J gene TRBJ2-1; 12 bases match TRBD2. The CDR3 is 17 residues long. The junction had 7 bases not matched to a gene; V was cut back by 5 bases and J by 2 bases. CDR1 SGHVS and CDR2 FNYEAQ come from the germline V gene. CDR3 in amino acids: CASSQASGGGPYNEQFF. Here the CDR3 DNA reads TGTGCCAGCAGCCAAGCTAGCGGGGGGGGGCCCTACAATGAGCAGTTCTTC. The complete variable domain, with remaining parts taken from reference TRBV7-6 and TRBJ2-1, reads GAGVSQSPRYKVTKRGQDVALRCDPISGHVSLYWYRQALGQGPEFLTYFNYEAQQDKSGLPNDRFSAERPEGSISTLTIQRTEQRDSAMYRCASSQASGGGPYNEQFFGPGTRLTVL.